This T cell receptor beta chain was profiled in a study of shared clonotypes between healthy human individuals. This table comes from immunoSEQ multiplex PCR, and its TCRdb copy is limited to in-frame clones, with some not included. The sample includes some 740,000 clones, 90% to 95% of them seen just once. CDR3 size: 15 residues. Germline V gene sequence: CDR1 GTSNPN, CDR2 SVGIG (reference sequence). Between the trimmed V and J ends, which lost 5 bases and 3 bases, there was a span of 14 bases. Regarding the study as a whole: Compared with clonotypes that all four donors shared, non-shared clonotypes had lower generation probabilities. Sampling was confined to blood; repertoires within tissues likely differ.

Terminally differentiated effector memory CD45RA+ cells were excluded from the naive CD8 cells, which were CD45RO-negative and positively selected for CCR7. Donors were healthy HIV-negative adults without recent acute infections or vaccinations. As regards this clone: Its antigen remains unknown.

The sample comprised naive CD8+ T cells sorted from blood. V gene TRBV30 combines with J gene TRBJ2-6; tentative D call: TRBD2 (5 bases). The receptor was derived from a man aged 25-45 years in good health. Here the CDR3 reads CAWAEIGSGANVLTF. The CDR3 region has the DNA TGTGCCTGGGCCGAAATAGGGAGTGGGGCCAACGTCCTGACTTTC.